A single sample gave rise to the 18 T cell receptor beta chains below, sequenced in a study of shared clonotypes between healthy human individuals. This table comes from immunoSEQ multiplex PCR, and its TCRdb copy is limited to in-frame clones, with some not included. The table includes 2 million to 3 million clones, roughly 93% detected once. Sequenced sample: naive CD4+ T cells from PBMCs. Documented subset: CD45RA+ positively selected. These receptor sequences come from a man aged 18 to 35 in good health. Some clones in this sample may be carry-over from other donors' samples.

This chain links TRBV19 with TRBJ1-1, with D maybe TRBD1 (6 bases). This CDR3 is 13 amino acids long. V lost 4 bases and J lost 6, with 12 bases in between. Germline V gene sequence: CDR1 LNHDA, CDR2 SQIVND (reference sequence). CDR3 nucleotides: TGTGCCAGTAGTAAACAGGGCAGCGCTGAAGCTTTCTTT. Protein: CASSKQGSAEAFF.

V and J are TRBV15 and TRBJ2-5; TRBD1 might be the D (5 bases). Germline V lookup: CDR1 LNHNV, CDR2 YYDKDF (reference sequence). Trimming stripped 7 bases from V and 7 bases from J, with 16 bases between. This CDR3 is 13 amino acids long. The CDR3 loop reads CATTSRQGGTQYF. The CDR3 DNA sequence: TGTGCCACCACCTCGCGGCAGGGTGGGACCCAGTACTTC.

This clone was counted once. V usage is TRBV2 and J usage is TRBJ2-4, with D possibly being TRBD1 (7 bases). V lost 5 bases, J lost 0 bases, and 11 bases lay in between. Germline loops: CDR1 SNHLY, CDR2 FYNNEI. This CDR3 comprises 15 residues. The CDR3 sequence: CASSTQGGAKNIQYF. DNA for the CDR3: TGTGCCAGCAGTACTCAGGGGGGAGCCAAAAACATTCAGTACTTC.

This CDR3 reads CAISDGTSTDTQYF. The CDR3 DNA reads as TGTGCCATCAGTGACGGGACAAGCACAGATACGCAGTATTTT. V is TRBV10-3 and J is TRBJ2-3; possible D gene TRBD1, 6 bases. Germline V CDR1 and CDR2: ENHRY, SYGVKD. The CDR3 loop spans 14 amino acids. V gave up 3 bases and J gave up 0 bases, with 7 bases separating them.

This chain connects TRBV4-1 to TRBJ1-4; D ambiguous. The germline V gene encodes CDR1 MGHRA and CDR2 YSYEKL. The CDR3 runs to 13 residues. V was shortened by 4 bases and J by 4 bases, with 7 bases between the two germline ends. The DNA of the CDR3 is TGCGCCAGCAGCCGCCGAGATAATGAAAAACTGTTTTTT. Translating gives CASSRRDNEKLFF.

The chain is built from TRBV28 and TRBJ2-7; 7 nucleotides align to TRBD1. CDR1 MDHEN and CDR2 SYDVKM come from the germline V gene. V lost 5 bases to trimming and J lost 5 bases; unmatched junction nucleotides: 15. The CDR3 consists of 16 residues. The CDR3 loop is CASSTRDSSMRDEQYF. The CDR3 DNA reads TGTGCCAGCAGTACGAGGGACAGCTCCATGAGAGACGAGCAGTACTTC.

This rearrangement joins TRBV27 to TRBJ2-1, with D uncertain. V lost 5 bases, J lost 5 bases, and 19 bases lay in between. The germline gives CDR1 MNHEY, CDR2 SMNVEV (reference sequence). The CDR3 runs 16 residues. The CDR3 region is CASSTPMRRRNNEQFF. DNA of the CDR3: TGTGCCAGCAGTACCCCGATGCGGAGAAGAAACAATGAGCAGTTCTTC.

The chain couples TRBV5-1 to TRBJ1-4; D is unclear. Germline loops: CDR1 SGHRS, CDR2 YFSETQ. This CDR3 has 15 amino acids. V was pared by 0 bases and J by 8 bases, with 14 bases between. CDR3 bases: TGCGCCAGCAGCTTGGACAGCCTAGGGTACGAAAAACTGTTTTTT. The encoded protein is CASSLDSLGYEKLFF. Complete variable domain (other parts from reference TRBV5-1 and TRBJ1-4): KAGVTQTPRYLIKTRGQQVTLSCSPISGHRSVSWYQQTPGQGLQFLFEYFSETQRNKGNFPGRFSGRQFSNSRSEMNVSTLELGDSALYLCASSLDSLGYEKLFFGSGTQLSVL.

This chain joins TRBV27 and TRBJ1-2; D might be TRBD1 (5 bases). Germline-derived CDR1 and CDR2 are MNHEY and SMNVEV (reference sequence). The CDR3 contains 12 residues. V dropped 9 bases and J dropped 5 bases, with 13 bases sitting between them. As DNA, the CDR3 is TGTGCCAGTACCGGGACGGGATATGGCTACACCTTC. It codes for CASTGTGYGYTF.

The chain joins TRBV5-1 to TRBJ1-1; D may be TRBD1 (5 bases). The V gene lost 2 bases and the J gene lost 0 bases, with 14 bases spanning the gap. The CDR3 covers 16 residues. Germline CDR1 reads SGHRS; CDR2 reads YFSETQ. The CDR3 DNA reads TGCGCCAGCAGCTTCCGGGGCGGAATCATGAACACTGAAGCTTTCTTT. Protein sequence: CASSFRGGIMNTEAFF.

This chain links TRBV4-3 with TRBJ2-3; no reliable D call. This CDR3 region has 14 residues. CDR1 is LGHNA and CDR2 is YSLEER in the germline V gene. The ends were cut back, 0 bases at V and 1 base at J, with 5 bases in the middle. The chain's CDR3 is CASSQDQRTDTQYF. The CDR3 region has the DNA TGCGCCAGCAGCCAAGATCAGCGCACAGATACGCAGTATTTT.

The gene calls are TRBV7-9 and TRBJ2-5; the D gene is possibly TRBD1 (5 bases). This CDR3 has 19 amino acids. Germline CDR1 SEHNR, CDR2 FQNEAQ (reference sequence). V was pared by 2 bases and J by 2 bases, with 24 bases between. The CDR3 reads CASSLLRYLRGFGQETQYF. The CDR3 DNA reads as TGTGCCAGCAGCTTACTTCGGTACCTTAGGGGTTTTGGGCAAGAGACCCAGTACTTC.

This clone was seen a handful of times. The chain combines TRBV4-1 with TRBJ1-1; D remains ambiguous. This CDR3 has 14 amino acids. CDR1 is MGHRA, CDR2 YSYEKL, per germline. V lost 0 bases and J lost 2, with 7 bases in between. The CDR3 region has the DNA TGCGCCAGCAGCCAAGAGGAAGGCAACACTGAAGCTTTCTTT. Its protein is CASSQEEGNTEAFF.

The genes are TRBV5-1 and TRBJ2-1; TRBD2 matches at 9 bases. Looked up from germline, CDR1 is SGHRS and CDR2 is YFSETQ. The V gene end was trimmed by 9 bases and the J gene end by 7 bases; junction bases not matched to a gene: 14. The CDR3 runs 15 residues. The CDR3 DNA reads TGCGCCACGTCGGCCGTAGCGGGAGTTGAGAATGAGCAGTTCTTC. Translated, it gives CATSAVAGVENEQFF. The full variable domain, rest sourced from reference TRBV5-1 and TRBJ2-1, is KAGVTQTPRYLIKTRGQQVTLSCSPISGHRSVSWYQQTPGQGLQFLFEYFSETQRNKGNFPGRFSGRQFSNSRSEMNVSTLELGDSALYLCATSAVAGVENEQFFGPGTRLTVL.

This chain links TRBV15 with TRBJ1-5; TRBD1 aligns across 7 bases. The CDR3 consists of 14 residues. The germline V gene encodes CDR1 LNHNV and CDR2 YYDKDF (reference sequence). J gave up 4 bases and V 2 bases, and 2 bases lay outside the gene matches. The CDR3: CATSRKGQNQPQHF. The CDR3 coding sequence is TGTGCCACCAGCAGAAAGGGACAGAATCAGCCCCAGCATTTT.

The chain joins TRBV11-3 to TRBJ2-1; 8 bases match TRBD2. This CDR3 contains 17 residues. With V trimmed by 5 bases and J by 1 base, 10 bases remained unmatched. Germline assignment: CDR1 SGHNT and CDR2 YENEEA. In DNA form, the CDR3 reads TGTGCCAGCAGCCCCTCCGGGGGGGTAAGGTCCTACAATGAGCAGTTCTTC. Its translation: CASSPSGGVRSYNEQFF.

This chain joins TRBV5-1 and TRBJ1-1; the match to TRBD1 covers 9 bases. Germline trimming cut 0 bases from V and 5 bases from J; bases unmatched to any gene: 5. This CDR3 contains 15 residues. CDR1 is SGHRS, CDR2 YFSETQ, per germline. CDR3 bases: TGCGCCAGCAGCTTGGTACGGACAGGGGAGACTGAAGCTTTCTTT. Translating gives CASSLVRTGETEAFF. Based on the CDR3 plus reference TRBV5-1 and TRBJ1-1, the full variable domain is KAGVTQTPRYLIKTRGQQVTLSCSPISGHRSVSWYQQTPGQGLQFLFEYFSETQRNKGNFPGRFSGRQFSNSRSEMNVSTLELGDSALYLCASSLVRTGETEAFFGQGTRLTVV.

The count of this clone is one. This CDR3 is also generated by other DNA sequences in the sample. The gene calls are TRBV7-2 and TRBJ1-1, with D uncertain. Trimming removed 1 base from V and 1 base from J, with 7 bases in between. The germline V gene encodes CDR1 SGHTA and CDR2 FQGNSA. The CDR3 extends over 14 amino acids. CDR3 in amino acids: CASSLVSGNTEAFF. CDR3 coding DNA: TGTGCCAGCAGCTTAGTTTCGGGGAACACTGAAGCTTTCTTT.